These T cell receptor beta chains were read from a single sample in a study of shared clonotypes between healthy human individuals. Generated by immunoSEQ multiplex PCR, the TCRdb table keeps only in-frame clones and is missing some. The sample yields about 520,000 clones, more than 95% seen once. The sample was naive CD4+ T cells sorted from blood. All receptors derive from a young woman in good health. The CDR3 runs from the conserved cysteine through the conserved F or W. Fields, in order: clone size, J gene, V gene, D gene, CDR3 DNA, CDR3 protein. The D gene is left open where the match is weak. Rows give clone size only sometimes, using once, few, many, or a class for an expanded clone.

clone_size: .
j_call: TRBJ1-2
v_call: TRBV28
d_call: TRBD1
cdr3_nt: TGTGCCAGCCAGACAGGGGCCTACGGGGACTATGGCTACACCTTC
cdr3_aa: CASQTGAYGDYGYTF

clone_size: .
j_call: TRBJ1-1
v_call: TRBV25-1
d_call: .
cdr3_nt: TGTGCCAGCAGTGCATTCGACGGGGGGAAGCGCACTGAAGCTTTCTTT
cdr3_aa: CASSAFDGGKRTEAFF

clone_size: .
j_call: TRBJ2-3
v_call: TRBV6-5
d_call: TRBD2
cdr3_nt: TGTGCCAGCAGATATGGGCGGGAGGCAACAGATACGCAGTATTTT
cdr3_aa: CASRYGREATDTQYF

clone_size: .
j_call: TRBJ2-7
v_call: TRBV5-8
d_call: .
cdr3_nt: TGTGCCAGCAGCAGGCTCAGGGGCGAGCAGTACTTC
cdr3_aa: CASSRLRGEQYF

clone_size: .
j_call: TRBJ2-2
v_call: TRBV6-5
d_call: .
cdr3_nt: TGTGCCAGCAGTCAACGGTGGGGGGCCACCGGGGAGCTGTTTTTT
cdr3_aa: CASSQRWGATGELFF

clone_size: .
j_call: TRBJ2-3
v_call: TRBV6-1
d_call: .
cdr3_nt: TGTGCCAGCAACGTCCTTCGGACAGATACGCAGTATTTT
cdr3_aa: CASNVLRTDTQYF

clone_size: .
j_call: TRBJ1-1
v_call: TRBV7-9
d_call: TRBD1
cdr3_nt: TGTGCCAGCAGCTTAAGATTACAGGGGCGTCCCATGAGCACTGAAGCTTTCTTT
cdr3_aa: CASSLRLQGRPMSTEAFF

clone_size: .
j_call: TRBJ2-7
v_call: TRBV13
d_call: TRBD1
cdr3_nt: TGTGCCAGCAGCTTAAGGGGGACAGGGACCTACGAGCAGTACTTC
cdr3_aa: CASSLRGTGTYEQYF

clone_size: .
j_call: TRBJ2-5
v_call: TRBV5-1
d_call: .
cdr3_nt: TGCGCCAGCAGCTCGGGGCAGGGGCTGGAGACCCAGTACTTC
cdr3_aa: CASSSGQGLETQYF

clone_size: .
j_call: TRBJ1-2
v_call: TRBV5-1
d_call: .
cdr3_nt: TGCGCCAGCAGCTTGGTAGGGGTATCCTATGGCTACACCTTC
cdr3_aa: CASSLVGVSYGYTF

clone_size: .
j_call: TRBJ1-2
v_call: TRBV7-8
d_call: .
cdr3_nt: TGTGCCAGCAGCTTGGGAAGGGAGAACTATGGCTACACCTTC
cdr3_aa: CASSLGRENYGYTF

clone_size: .
j_call: TRBJ2-7
v_call: TRBV18
d_call: TRBD1
cdr3_nt: TGTGCCAGCTCACCTTGGGACCCGGGACAGTCTTCCTACGAGCAGTACTTC
cdr3_aa: CASSPWDPGQSSYEQYF

clone_size: once
j_call: TRBJ1-2
v_call: TRBV28
d_call: TRBD1
cdr3_nt: TGTGCCAGCACCCCGCAGGGGGTCGTTAGTGGCTACACCTTC
cdr3_aa: CASTPQGVVSGYTF

clone_size: .
j_call: TRBJ1-6
v_call: TRBV5-6
d_call: TRBD1
cdr3_nt: TGTGCCAGCAGCCTTGACAGGGCGGACTGGACCCTCCACTTT
cdr3_aa: CASSLDRADWTLHF

clone_size: .
j_call: TRBJ2-7
v_call: TRBV27
d_call: .
cdr3_nt: TGTGCCAGCAGTTTAGGGCGCCAGGGCTACGAGCAGTACTTC
cdr3_aa: CASSLGRQGYEQYF

clone_size: once
j_call: TRBJ2-7
v_call: TRBV7-2
d_call: .
cdr3_nt: TGTGCCAGCAGCTCCCCCCCCGCCCCGCAGTACTTC
cdr3_aa: CASSSPPAPQYF

clone_size: .
j_call: TRBJ2-1
v_call: TRBV5-1
d_call: .
cdr3_nt: TGCGCCAGCAGCTTGGGGGGGTACAATGAGCAGTTCTTC
cdr3_aa: CASSLGGYNEQFF

clone_size: .
j_call: TRBJ1-2
v_call: TRBV5-1
d_call: .
cdr3_nt: TGCGCCAGCAGCTTGGTGGCAGGGAAGGATGGCTACACCTTC
cdr3_aa: CASSLVAGKDGYTF

clone_size: .
j_call: TRBJ1-3
v_call: TRBV29-1
d_call: .
cdr3_nt: TGCAGCGCCGACTCTGGAAACACCATATATTTT
cdr3_aa: CSADSGNTIYF

clone_size: .
j_call: TRBJ2-5
v_call: TRBV28
d_call: TRBD1
cdr3_nt: TGTGCCAGCAGTGCTGGACAGGGGGCGCCGGGGAAGACCCAGTACTTC
cdr3_aa: CASSAGQGAPGKTQYF

clone_size: .
j_call: TRBJ2-5
v_call: TRBV5-4
d_call: .
cdr3_nt: TGTGCCAGCAGCGGCTCTTCTAGCTCCACCCGTTTAGAGACCCAGTACTTC
cdr3_aa: CASSGSSSSTRLETQYF

clone_size: .
j_call: TRBJ1-1
v_call: TRBV5-1
d_call: .
cdr3_nt: TGCGCCAGCAGCTTGAGGGAGAGGAACACTGAAGCTTTCTTT
cdr3_aa: CASSLRERNTEAFF

clone_size: .
j_call: TRBJ2-6
v_call: TRBV5-8
d_call: .
cdr3_nt: TGTGCCAGCAGCTTGGATGGCTCTGGGGCCAACGTCCTGACTTTC
cdr3_aa: CASSLDGSGANVLTF

clone_size: .
j_call: TRBJ2-7
v_call: TRBV6-5
d_call: TRBD2
cdr3_nt: TGTGCCAGCGGGGTAGCGGGGGTTGGCGAGCAGTACTTC
cdr3_aa: CASGVAGVGEQYF

clone_size: .
j_call: TRBJ1-1
v_call: TRBV28
d_call: .
cdr3_nt: TGTGCCGGGAGCACCGGGACGGTGAACACTGAAGCTTTCTTT
cdr3_aa: CAGSTGTVNTEAFF